These 14 T cell receptor beta chains were sequenced from one sample in a study of OX40 agonist ivuxolimab in advanced cancers. Profiling relied on immunoSEQ multiplex PCR, and the TCRdb table lists in-frame clones only, not all of them. The data hold roughly 50,000 clones, with about 86% observed a single time. This specimen was CD4+ or CD8+ T cells sorted from blood, taken in a trial of the OX40 agonist ivuxolimab. Every receptor here comes from an adult with an advanced solid tumor such as melanoma, head and neck, liver or kidney cancer.

The chain recombines TRBV28 with TRBJ1-2, with a tentative D call TRBD1 (6 bases). This CDR3 has 14 residues. Germline CDR1 MDHEN, CDR2 SYDVKM. The germline V and J ends were trimmed by 8 bases and 4 bases, with 17 bases remaining between them. The chain's CDR3 is CASRRWGASYGYTF. The CDR3 DNA reads as TGTGCCAGCCGTAGGTGGGGGGCCTCCTATGGCTACACCTTC.

By sample fraction, this clone is medium-sized. The chain recombines TRBV2 with TRBJ1-5, with a possible D match to TRBD1 (5 bases). With 5 bases removed from V and 1 base from J, the gap between germline ends came to 12 bases. The length of the CDR3 is 15 residues. Germline values: CDR1 SNHLY, CDR2 FYNNEI. The chain's CDR3 is CASSFSRDSNQPQHF. The CDR3 DNA reads TGTGCCAGCAGTTTCTCCCGGGACAGCAATCAGCCCCAGCATTTT. Supplemented by reference TRBV2 and TRBJ1-5, the full variable domain reads EPEVTQTPSHQVTQMGQEVILRCVPISNHLYFYWYRQILGQKVEFLVSFYNNEISEKSEIFDDQFSVERPDGSNFTLKIRSTKLEDSAMYFCASSFSRDSNQPQHFGDGTRLSIL.

V usage is TRBV9 and J usage is TRBJ1-2, with D unresolved. Germline V gives CDR1 SGDLS, CDR2 YYNGEE. The V gene lost 0 bases and the J gene lost 4 bases, with 10 bases spanning the gap. This CDR3 comprises 14 residues. CDR3: CASSVAVGIYGYTF. Here the CDR3 DNA reads TGTGCCAGCAGCGTAGCAGTAGGAATCTATGGCTACACCTTC.

The chain has TRBV5-1 and TRBJ1-1; 9 bases are a match to TRBD1. Germline loops: CDR1 SGHRS, CDR2 YFSETQ. The J segment lost 5 bases and the V segment lost 1 base, leaving 6 bases of the junction unmatched. The CDR3 runs to 15 residues. CDR3 DNA sequence: TGCGCCAGCAGCTTGACCGGACAGGGGAGGACTGAAGCTTTCTTT. Residues: CASSLTGQGRTEAFF.

V usage is TRBV6-5 and J usage is TRBJ2-6, with a weak D call TRBD2 (5 bases). Trimming took 6 bases from V and 4 from J, leaving 10 bases between them. The CDR3 length is 14 residues. Germline-derived CDR1 and CDR2 are MNHEY and SVGAGI. This CDR3 reads CASRRAGGANVLTF. DNA of the CDR3: TGTGCCAGCAGAAGGGCGGGCGGGGCCAACGTCCTGACTTTC.

The gene calls are TRBV5-1 and TRBJ1-1; D gene uncertain. V lost 0 bases, J lost 0 bases, and 9 bases lay in between. The CDR3 consists of 15 residues. From germline, CDR1 is SGHRS and CDR2 YFSETQ. This chain's CDR3 is CASSLVGNLNTEAFF. Here the CDR3 DNA reads TGCGCCAGCAGCTTGGTGGGGAACTTGAACACTGAAGCTTTCTTT.

The chain combines TRBV7-9 with TRBJ1-5; D gene unclear. Germline V gene lookup returns CDR1 SEHNR and CDR2 FQNEAQ (reference sequence). The length of the CDR3 is 15 residues. Trimming cost V 2 bases and J 4 bases, with 12 bases left between them. CDR3 sequence: CASSLTAGGNQPQHF. The CDR3 DNA follows: TGTGCCAGCAGCTTAACCGCAGGAGGGAATCAGCCCCAGCATTTT. The entire variable domain, with the rest obtained from reference TRBV7-9 and TRBJ1-5, is as follows: DTGVSQNPRHKITKRGQNVTFRCDPISEHNRLYWYRQTLGQGPEFLTYFQNEAQLEKSRLLSDRFSAERPKGSFSTLEIQRTEQGDSAMYLCASSLTAGGNQPQHFGDGTRLSIL.

The rearrangement joins TRBV7-2 to TRBJ2-5, with TRBD2 as a possible D gene (7 bases). The CDR3 runs 16 residues. The V gene lost 2 bases and the J gene lost 7 bases, with 20 bases spanning the gap. Looked up from germline, CDR1 is SGHTA and CDR2 is FQGNSA. CDR3 sequence: CASSLLGRGAEGTQYF. For the CDR3, the DNA is TGTGCCAGCAGCTTACTGGGACGGGGGGCCGAGGGGACCCAGTACTTC.

This rearrangement joins TRBV19 to TRBJ1-4; a weak D match, TRBD1 (6 bases). Per the germline V gene, CDR1 is LNHDA and CDR2 is SQIVND (reference sequence). The CDR3 sequence is 14 residues long. The germline V and J ends were trimmed by 7 bases and 5 bases, with 14 bases remaining between them. The CDR3 DNA reads as TGTGCCAGTACCGGGAGGGGGAACAATGAAAAACTGTTTTTT. Translated: CASTGRGNNEKLFF.

The chain has TRBV5-1 and TRBJ1-4; 8 bases line up with TRBD1. The CDR3 loop spans 14 amino acids. CDR1 is SGHRS and CDR2 is YFSETQ in the germline V gene. V dropped 1 base and J dropped 5; count of bases not matched to a gene: 1. The CDR3, as DNA: TGCGCCAGCAGCTTGCGGGACAGGAATGAAAAACTGTTTTTT. Residues: CASSLRDRNEKLFF. Combining the CDR3 with reference TRBV5-1 and TRBJ1-4 gives the whole variable domain KAGVTQTPRYLIKTRGQQVTLSCSPISGHRSVSWYQQTPGQGLQFLFEYFSETQRNKGNFPGRFSGRQFSNSRSEMNVSTLELGDSALYLCASSLRDRNEKLFFGSGTQLSVL.

The J gene is TRBJ2-3, the V gene TRBV7-2; 10 bases are shared with TRBD2. Trimming removed 4 bases from V and 1 base from J; junction bases left unmatched: 5. The CDR3 contains 16 residues. CDR1 and CDR2 from the germline V gene are SGHTA and FQGNSA. DNA of the CDR3: TGTGCCAGCAGCTCCCTAGCGGGGGCCCGCACAGATACGCAGTATTTT. Protein product: CASSSLAGARTDTQYF.

This sequence joins TRBV7-9 and TRBJ2-5; 9 bases line up with TRBD1. V shed 6 bases, J shed 1 base, and the junction held 18 bases outside the gene matches. CDR3 length equals 19 residues. CDR1 is SEHNR and CDR2 is FQNEAQ in the germline V gene (reference sequence). The CDR3 region is CASSLDRGTSTRSQETQYF. In DNA form, the CDR3 reads TGTGCCAGCAGTCTGGACAGGGGAACTTCTACTCGTAGCCAAGAGACCCAGTACTTC.

The genes are TRBV6-5 and TRBJ2-2; TRBD1 matches 7 bases. Looked up from germline, CDR1 is MNHEY and CDR2 is SVGAGI. The CDR3 is made up of 14 amino acids. J was trimmed by 1 base and V by 7 bases; bases with no gene match: 3. The CDR3 DNA is TGTGCCAGCAAAAGGACAGGGAACACCGGGGAGCTGTTTTTT. Protein product: CASKRTGNTGELFF.

This chain links TRBV7-2 with TRBJ1-2, with 9 bases fitting TRBD1. CDR1 is SGHTA, CDR2 FQGNSA, per germline. The CDR3 is 13 residues long. J gave up 6 bases and V 3 bases, and 2 bases lay outside the gene matches. CDR3 bases: TGTGCCAGCAGCTTGGACAGGGGTGATGGCTACACCTTC. Protein: CASSLDRGDGYTF.